The rows below give T cell receptor beta chains drawn from one sample of a study of T cells in localized non-small cell lung cancer. Sequencing was performed with immunoSEQ multiplex PCR; in TCRdb, only in-frame clones are kept and a portion is missing. The table shows about 62,000 clones, with about four fifths occurring only once. The sequenced sample was PBMCs, obtained before any cancer treatment. These receptors were taken from a man aged 35 to 70 with stage II lung adenocarcinoma. CDR3s include the opening cysteine and the closing phenylalanine or tryptophan. D genes are given only for firm matches. Size is stated for part of the rows, as once, few or many counts, or as a class when the clone is expanded.

v_gene,d_gene,j_gene,abundance,len,CDR3nt,CDR3aa
TRBV27,-,TRBJ1-2,-,15,TGTGCCAGCAGTCCCAGGGACACCGAGATCTATGGCTACACCTTC,CASSPRDTEIYGYTF
TRBV28,-,TRBJ2-7,-,15,-,CASTLGTPGLREQYF
TRBV15,-,TRBJ2-2,-,16,TGTGCCACCAGCAGAGGCAAGTGGACGTTCACCGGGGAGCTGTTTTTT,CATSRGKWTFTGELFF
TRBV6-1,-,TRBJ1-5,-,13,TGTGCCAGCAGTGACTATCGCAATCAGCCCCAGCATTTT,CASSDYRNQPQHF
TRBV7-3,TRBD2,TRBJ2-3,-,16,TGTGCCAGCAGCTTAACGACTAGCGGGAGCGCAGATACGCAGTATTTT,CASSLTTSGSADTQYF
TRBV7-2,TRBD1,TRBJ2-3,-,17,TGTGCCAGCAGCCCCTTGGCCGGGACAGGGACGACAGATACGCAGTATTTT,CASSPLAGTGTTDTQYF
TRBV20-1,-,TRBJ1-2,once,11,TGCAGTGCTAGTAGCACCTATGGCTACACCTTC,CSASSTYGYTF
TRBV4-1,-,TRBJ2-3,-,16,TGCGCCAGCAGCCAAGATAAGTGGGAAATCACAGATACGCAGTATTTT,CASSQDKWEITDTQYF
TRBV7-3,-,TRBJ2-1,-,14,TGTGCCAGCAGCGTAACTAGGTATGGTAATGAGCAGTTCTTC,CASSVTRYGNEQFF
TRBV10-3,-,TRBJ2-7,-,16,TGTGCCATCAGTCGGACCTCGGGACTGACCCCCTACGAGCAGTACTTC,CAISRTSGLTPYEQYF
TRBV30,TRBD2,TRBJ2-1,-,12,TGTGCCTGGAGCGGACTAGTCAATGAGCAGTTCTTC,CAWSGLVNEQFF
TRBV25-1,TRBD1,TRBJ2-3,-,15,TGTGCCAGCACCAAAGCAGGGGGCGCGACAGATACGCAGTATTTT,CASTKAGGATDTQYF
TRBV7-2,-,TRBJ2-3,-,17,TGTGCCAGCAGCTTAGCGGGAAGCGGTGCCCGCACAGATACGCAGTATTTT,CASSLAGSGARTDTQYF
TRBV6-5,-,TRBJ1-1,-,14,TGTGCCAGCACGGACAGCCTCATGAACACTGAAGCTTTCTTT,CASTDSLMNTEAFF
TRBV5-1,-,TRBJ1-2,-,15,TGCGCCAGCAGCTTAACAGTTGATCTTAACTATGGCTACACCTTC,CASSLTVDLNYGYTF
TRBV19,-,TRBJ1-1,-,14,TGTGCCAGTAGTATACCGGGGTCCAGAACTGAAGCTTTCTTT,CASSIPGSRTEAFF
TRBV7-2,-,TRBJ2-5,-,16,TGTGCCAGCAGCTTAGCGCAGAGTAGCGCTCAAGAGACCCAGTACTTC,CASSLAQSSAQETQYF
TRBV5-4,TRBD1,TRBJ1-2,-,16,TGTGCCAGCAGCCGCGACAGGGGGAGAGTCAACTATGGCTACACCTTC,CASSRDRGRVNYGYTF
TRBV7-3,-,TRBJ2-1,-,14,TGTGCCAGCAGCTCCTTTGCTAGCTCCAATGAGCAGTTCTTC,CASSSFASSNEQFF
TRBV6-6,-,TRBJ1-1,few,11,TGTGCCAGCAGTACCGACAGGCTAGCTTTCTTT,CASSTDRLAFF
TRBV18,-,TRBJ1-1,-,13,TGTGCCAGCTCTCTCGACTTGAACACTGAAGCTTTCTTT,CASSLDLNTEAFF
TRBV20-1,-,TRBJ2-3,-,11,TGCAGTCCCGAGCGTACAGATACGCAGTATTTT,CSPERTDTQYF
TRBV19,-,TRBJ1-5,once,15,TGTGCCAGTAGCAACCAGGACGGAATCAATCAGCCCCAGCATTTT,CASSNQDGINQPQHF
TRBV27,-,TRBJ2-1,-,14,TGTGCCAGCAGTTTTGCGGGGTCCTACAATGAGCAGTTCTTC,CASSFAGSYNEQFF
TRBV30,-,TRBJ1-4,-,13,TGTGCCTCCCCGGGAGGGGATAATGAAAAACTGTTTTTT,CASPGGDNEKLFF